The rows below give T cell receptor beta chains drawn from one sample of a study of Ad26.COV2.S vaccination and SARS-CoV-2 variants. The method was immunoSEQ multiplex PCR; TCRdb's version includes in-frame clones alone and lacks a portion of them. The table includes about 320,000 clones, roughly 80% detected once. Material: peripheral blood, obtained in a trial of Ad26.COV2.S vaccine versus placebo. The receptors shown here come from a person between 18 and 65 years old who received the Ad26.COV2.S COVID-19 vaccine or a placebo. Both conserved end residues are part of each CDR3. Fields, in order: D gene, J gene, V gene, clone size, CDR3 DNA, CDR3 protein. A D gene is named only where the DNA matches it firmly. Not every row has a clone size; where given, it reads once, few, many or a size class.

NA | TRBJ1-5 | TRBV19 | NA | TGTGCCAGTACCAGCGGGGTGGACCCATATAGCAATCAGCCCCAGCATTTT | CASTSGVDPYSNQPQHF
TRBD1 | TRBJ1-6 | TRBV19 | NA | TGTGCCAGTAGTATAGATCACGACAGGGGTTCACCCCTCCACTTT | CASSIDHDRGSPLHF
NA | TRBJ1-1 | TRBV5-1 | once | TGCGCCAGCAGCTTGTCACTGGGCACTGAAGCTTTCTTT | CASSLSLGTEAFF
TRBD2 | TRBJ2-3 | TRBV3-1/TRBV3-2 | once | TGTGCCAGCAGCCTCGGGCTAGCGGGGGGAGGGGGCACAGATACGCAGTATTTT | CASSLGLAGGGGTDTQYF
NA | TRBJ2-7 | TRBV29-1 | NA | TGCAGCGCCCGACAGCTCAACTCCTACGAGCAGTACTTC | CSARQLNSYEQYF
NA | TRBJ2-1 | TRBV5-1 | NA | TGCGCCAGCAGCTTGGATTCTCGCTACAATGAGCAGTTCTTC | CASSLDSRYNEQFF
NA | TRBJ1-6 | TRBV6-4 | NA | TGTGCCAGCAGGGAAACCTATAATTCACCCCTCCACTTT | CASRETYNSPLHF
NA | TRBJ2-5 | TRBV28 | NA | TGTGCCAGCAGAGAACAAGAGACCCAGTACTTC | CASREQETQYF
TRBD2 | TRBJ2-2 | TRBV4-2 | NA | TGTGCCAGCAGCCAAGATCAACAGCGGGGGGCCGCCGGGGAGCTGTTTTTT | CASSQDQQRGAAGELFF
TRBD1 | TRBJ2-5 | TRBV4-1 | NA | TGCGCCAGCAGCCACCGGGACAGCCGACAAGAGACCCAGTACTTC | CASSHRDSRQETQYF
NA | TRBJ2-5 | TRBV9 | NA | TGTGCCAGCAGCGCCACCCCGCAAGAGACCCAGTACTTC | CASSATPQETQYF
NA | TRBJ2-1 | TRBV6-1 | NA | TGTGCCAGCAGTGATAGATACAATGAGCAGTTCTTC | CASSDRYNEQFF
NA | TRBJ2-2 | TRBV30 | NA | TGTGCCTGGGGACTTATGAACACCGGGGAGCTGTTTTTT | CAWGLMNTGELFF
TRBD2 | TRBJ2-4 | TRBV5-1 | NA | TGCGCCAGCAGCTTGACGGTAGCGGGTAGCCCAGGTAACATTCAGTACTTC | CASSLTVAGSPGNIQYF
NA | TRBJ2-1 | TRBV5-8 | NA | TGTGCCAGCAGAAGGAGGGGCCATGAGCAGTTCTTC | CASRRRGHEQFF
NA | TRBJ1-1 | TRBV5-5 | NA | TGTGCCAGCAGCTTATACGGTTATGAAGCTTTCTTT | CASSLYGYEAFF
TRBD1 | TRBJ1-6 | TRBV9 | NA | TGTGCCAGCAGCGACAGGACAGGGAATAATTCACCCCTCCACTTT | CASSDRTGNNSPLHF
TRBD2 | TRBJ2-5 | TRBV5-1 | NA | TGCGCCAGCAGCTTGGACCCTAGCGGGGGACAAGAGACCCAGTACTTC | CASSLDPSGGQETQYF
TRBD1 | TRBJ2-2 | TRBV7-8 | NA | TGTGCCAGCAGGCGGACAGGGGGAGGCACCGGGGAGCTGTTTTTT | CASRRTGGGTGELFF
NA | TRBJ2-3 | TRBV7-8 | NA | TGTGCCAGCGGTAGGAGGACAGATACGCAGTATTTT | CASGRRTDTQYF
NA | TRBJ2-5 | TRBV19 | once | TGTGCCAGTAGCCCAGGGGTCCCAGAGACCCAGTACTTC | CASSPGVPETQYF
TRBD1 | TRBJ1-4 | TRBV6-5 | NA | TGTGCCAGCGGCGGACAGGGGGGGGCTGAAAAACTGTTTTTT | CASGGQGGAEKLFF
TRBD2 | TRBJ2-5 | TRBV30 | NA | TGTGCCTGGAGTGTACAGCGGGGTTCGGAGACCCAGTACTTC | CAWSVQRGSETQYF
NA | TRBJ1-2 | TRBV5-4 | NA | TGTGCCAGCACCCAACAGGGTAACTATGGCTACACCTTC | CASTQQGNYGYTF
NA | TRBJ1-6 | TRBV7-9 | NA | TGTGCCAGCAGCCCCAGCTATGACAGCTCCTATAATTCACCCCTCCACTTT | CASSPSYDSSYNSPLHF
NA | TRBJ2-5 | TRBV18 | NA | TGTGCCAGCTCACCACCAACTAATCGAGAGACCCAGTACTTC | CASSPPTNRETQYF
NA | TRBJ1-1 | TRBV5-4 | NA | TGTGCCAGCATAGGAGCTGAAGGTGACACTGAAGCTTTCTTT | CASIGAEGDTEAFF
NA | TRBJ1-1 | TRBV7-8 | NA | TGTGCCAGCAGCCCCCCGGGCCTGACGAGCACTGAAGCTTTCTTT | CASSPPGLTSTEAFF
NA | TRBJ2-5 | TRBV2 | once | TGTGCCAGCAGTGAAGCGAGAGAGACCCAGTACTTC | CASSEARETQYF
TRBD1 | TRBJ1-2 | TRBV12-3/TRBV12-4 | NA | TGTGCCAGCAGCCTGGACAGGAACTATGGCTACACCTTC | CASSLDRNYGYTF
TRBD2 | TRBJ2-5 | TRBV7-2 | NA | TGTGCCAGCAGCTTTCGACTAGCGGGGTACCAAGAGACCCAGTACTTC | CASSFRLAGYQETQYF
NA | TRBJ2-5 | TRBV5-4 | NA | TGTGCCAGCAGCTTTTCAGGGGCTCGGGAGACCCAGTACTTC | CASSFSGARETQYF
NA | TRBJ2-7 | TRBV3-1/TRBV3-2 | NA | TGTGCCAGCAGCCAAGAACCGGTGGGGGAGCAGTACTTC | CASSQEPVGEQYF
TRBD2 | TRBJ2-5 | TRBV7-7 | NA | TGTGCCAGCAGCCCAAGTTGGGGGAGGGTCCAAGAGACCCAGTACTTC | CASSPSWGRVQETQYF
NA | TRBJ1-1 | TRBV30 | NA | TGTGCCTGGAGACCAAGAAGGCTGGCTGAAGCTTTCTTT | CAWRPRRLAEAFF
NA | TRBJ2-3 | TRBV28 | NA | TGTGCCAGCAGTTTGGGTCTGGCGAAGTCCGTCACAGATACGCAGTATTTT | CASSLGLAKSVTDTQYF
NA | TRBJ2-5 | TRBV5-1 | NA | TGCGCCAGCAGCTCTCAGGGATTAGAGACCCAGTACTTC | CASSSQGLETQYF
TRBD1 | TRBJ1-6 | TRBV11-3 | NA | TGTGCCAGCAGCCGCGACAGGGATTTAAATTCACCCCTCCACTTT | CASSRDRDLNSPLHF
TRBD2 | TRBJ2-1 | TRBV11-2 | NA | TGTGCCAGCAGCACTAGCGGGGGCCTCGGAAATGAGCAGTTCTTC | CASSTSGGLGNEQFF
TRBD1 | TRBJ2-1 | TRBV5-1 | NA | TGCGCCAGCAGCTTGGGGACAGGGGCGTACAATGAGCAGTTCTTC | CASSLGTGAYNEQFF
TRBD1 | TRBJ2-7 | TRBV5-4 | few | TGTGCCAGCAGCCGAGGGACAGTAAGTTCCTACGAGCAGTACTTC | CASSRGTVSSYEQYF
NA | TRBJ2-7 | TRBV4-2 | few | TGTGCCAGCAGCCAGACAATGGGTCAGGGTAGCCACGAGCAGTACTTC | CASSQTMGQGSHEQYF
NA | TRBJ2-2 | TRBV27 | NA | TGTGCCAGCAGTTTAATGGGGGGCGCAAACACCGGGGAGCTGTTTTTT | CASSLMGGANTGELFF
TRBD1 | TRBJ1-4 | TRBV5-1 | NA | TGCGCCAGCAGCGCGGTCAGGGGGACTAATGAAAAACTGTTTTTT | CASSAVRGTNEKLFF
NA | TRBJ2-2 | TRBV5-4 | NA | TGTGCCAGCAGCTTGAGGAGGTCCGGGGAGTACACCGGGGAGCTGTTTTTT | CASSLRRSGEYTGELFF
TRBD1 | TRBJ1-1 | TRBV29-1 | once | TGCAGCGTTGAAGATGGGCAGGGGGCGTGGGGTGCTTTCTTT | CSVEDGQGAWGAFF
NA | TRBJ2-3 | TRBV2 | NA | TGTGCCAGTCTACAGGGACAATCTAGCACAGATACGCAGTATTTT | CASLQGQSSTDTQYF
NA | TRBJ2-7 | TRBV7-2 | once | TGTGCCAGCAGCTTAGGGCCCTTCTACGAGCAGTACTTC | CASSLGPFYEQYF
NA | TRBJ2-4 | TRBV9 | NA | TGTGCCAGCAGCGTAGGGGATTCAGCCAAAAACATTCAGTACTTC | CASSVGDSAKNIQYF
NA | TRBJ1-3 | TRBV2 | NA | TGTGCCAGCAGGAGAAACACCATATATTTT | CASRRNTIYF
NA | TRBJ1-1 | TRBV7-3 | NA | TGTGCCAGCAGCGTCACAGGGAACACTGAAGCTTTCTTT | CASSVTGNTEAFF
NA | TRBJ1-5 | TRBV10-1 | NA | TGCGCCAGCTATAGAGAGTCTAATCAGCCCCAGCATTTT | CASYRESNQPQHF
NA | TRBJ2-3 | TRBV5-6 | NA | TGTGCCAGCAGCTTGAAGATTTACACAGATACGCAGTATTTT | CASSLKIYTDTQYF
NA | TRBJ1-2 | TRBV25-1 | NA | TGTGCCAGCAGTGATGGGGGAAGGCCTGGCTACACCTTC | CASSDGGRPGYTF
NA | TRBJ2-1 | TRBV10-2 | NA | TGCGCCAGCAGTGAATTTGGCTACCCTTCAAACAATGAGCAGTTCTTC | CASSEFGYPSNNEQFF
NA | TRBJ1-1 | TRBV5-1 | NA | TGCGCCAGCAGCTTGGACAGTTACACTGAAGCTTTCTTT | CASSLDSYTEAFF
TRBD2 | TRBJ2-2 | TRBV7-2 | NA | TGTGCCAGCTCGAATAGCGGGGGGGGAGAGCTGTTTTTT | CASSNSGGGELFF
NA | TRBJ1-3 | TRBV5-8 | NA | TGTGCCAGCAGTTTCGATGGACCGTCTGGAAACACCATATATTTT | CASSFDGPSGNTIYF
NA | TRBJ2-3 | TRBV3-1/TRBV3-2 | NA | TGTGCCAGCAGCCAAGGCGGGCCCACGGGCACAGATACGCAGTATTTT | CASSQGGPTGTDTQYF